The present TCR beta chain was sequenced within a study of OX40 agonist ivuxolimab in advanced cancers. A word on this clone: No antigen is known for it.

Trimming at V came to 2 bases and at J to 5 bases, leaving 12 bases not matched to a gene. CDR1 is SGHNT and CDR2 is YYREEE in the germline V gene (reference sequence). CDR3 length: 16 amino acids. TCRdb's copy holds only in-frame clones and misses some; the assay was immunoSEQ multiplex PCR. The table includes about 88,000 clones, around nine tenths detected once. Study-wide findings and caveats: A proportion of nonresponders additionally exhibited low normalized T-cell clonal expansion.

The TCR sequence derives from an adult with an advanced solid tumor such as melanoma, head and neck, liver or kidney cancer. This chain links TRBV5-4 with TRBJ2-7, with 8 bases aligning to TRBD2. Here the sequenced sample was CD4+ or CD8+ T cells sorted from blood, taken in a trial of the OX40 agonist ivuxolimab. The CDR3 reads CASSFRLAGPSDEQYF. The CDR3 nucleotides read TGTGCCAGCAGCTTCAGGCTAGCGGGCCCCTCGGACGAGCAGTACTTC.